This T cell receptor (beta chain) was identified during a study of CD8 T cells in ankylosing spondylitis. The V end was cut by 3 bases, the J end by 3 bases, with 9 bases between. The CDR3 length is 15 residues. Germline V lookup: CDR1 KGHSH, CDR2 LQKENI. TCRdb independently ran MiXCR on the 5' RACE reads; one entry per CDR3 protein. Among 130,000 to 150,000 distinct CDR3 sequences listed, roughly 8.3% were seen once. There are many counts of this clonotype. The sample comprised synovial fluid, either unsorted or a sorted T cell fraction (not recorded which). This rearrangement joins TRBV18 to TRBJ2-6; possibly TRBD2 for D (6 bases). The sequence derives from a male donor with ankylosing spondylitis. The CDR3 is CASSPEGLGANVLTF. DNA for the CDR3: TGTGCCAGCTCACCGGAGGGCCTTGGGGCCAACGTCCTGACTTTC.